A selection of T cell receptor beta chains follows, all from one sample in a study of blood T cell repertoires in COVID-19. Clones were sequenced by immunoSEQ multiplex PCR, and TCRdb holds only the in-frame ones, with some missing. The sample has under 300,000 clones; 89% are singletons. Sequenced: peripheral blood. These receptors came from a woman aged 40 to 55 who had recovered from COVID-19. CDR3s include the opening cysteine and the closing phenylalanine or tryptophan. The D gene is left open where the match is weak. Clone size is not always given. Where it is, it says once, few, many or a class for expanded clones.

d_gene	v_gene	j_gene	abundance	CDR3nt	CDR3aa
-	TRBV10-3	TRBJ1-1	-	TGTGCCATCTGGGAGTTCGGGAACACTGAAGCTTTCTTT	CAIWEFGNTEAFF
TRBD1	TRBV5-6	TRBJ2-5	-	TGTGCCAGCAGCTTGGAGGATAACAGGGGGCCGCAAGAGACCCAGTACTTC	CASSLEDNRGPQETQYF
-	TRBV4-1	TRBJ2-7	-	TGCGCCAGCAGCCAAGCTCTCGGGGACGAGCAGTACTTC	CASSQALGDEQYF
-	TRBV6-5	TRBJ2-5	-	TGTGCCAGCAGTTACTCGGGCTACTCCAAAGAGACCCAGTACTTC	CASSYSGYSKETQYF
TRBD2	TRBV27	TRBJ2-7	-	TGTGCCAGCAGTTTAAGGGAGGGGTGGGAGCAGTACTTC	CASSLREGWEQYF
-	TRBV2	TRBJ2-7	-	TGTGCCAGCAGTGTGGGAGCAGGGGGGTACGAGCAGTACTTC	CASSVGAGGYEQYF
TRBD2	TRBV5-1	TRBJ2-5	-	TGCGCCAGCAGCTTGGGTAGCGGGGGCCAAGAGACCCAGTACTTC	CASSLGSGGQETQYF
-	TRBV7-6	TRBJ1-1	-	TGTGCCAGCAGCTTAAACGGCTGGGGGAGGACTGAAGCTTTCTTT	CASSLNGWGRTEAFF
TRBD2	TRBV4-2	TRBJ2-2	-	TGTGCCAGCAGCCAAGAGGGACTAGCGGGGGGGTACACCGGGGAGCTGTTTTTT	CASSQEGLAGGYTGELFF
TRBD1	TRBV13	TRBJ1-4	-	TGTGCCAGCAGCCCACGGACAGGGCAAGCCCCGGCCCATGAAGGAAAACTGTTTTTT	CASSPRTGQAPAHEGKLFF
-	TRBV11-2	TRBJ1-2	-	TGTGCCAGCAGCTTACTCCGCTATCCTGGTGGCTACACCTTC	CASSLLRYPGGYTF
-	TRBV10-3	TRBJ2-5	-	TGTGCCATCAGTGAGCAGCAGGGGTTACGGGAGACCCAGTACTTC	CAISEQQGLRETQYF
TRBD2	TRBV7-9	TRBJ2-3	-	TGTGCCAGCAGCGGCCCATCCGAACTAGCGGGAGGACTGGATACGCAGTATTTT	CASSGPSELAGGLDTQYF
-	TRBV28	TRBJ2-5	-	TGTGCCAGCAGTTTAGTCCTAGCGTCCCAAGAGACCCAGTACTTC	CASSLVLASQETQYF
-	TRBV24-1	TRBJ2-1	-	TGTGCCACCAGTGATGTTTTTGTCCAGGGGGGAAATGAGCAGTTCTTC	CATSDVFVQGGNEQFF
-	TRBV12-3/TRBV12-4	TRBJ2-2	-	TGTGCCAGCAGTTTAGTCCTAGGGGAGCTGTTTTTT	CASSLVLGELFF
-	TRBV28	TRBJ1-4	-	TGTGCCAGCAGTTACGGGACTAATGAAAAACTGTTTTTT	CASSYGTNEKLFF
TRBD2	TRBV5-1	TRBJ2-1	-	TGCGCCAGCAGCGGGGGGACTAGGACCCTGGATGAGCAGTTCTTC	CASSGGTRTLDEQFF
-	TRBV29-1	TRBJ1-2	-	TGCAGCGTCGGACAGAACCTCTATGGCTACACCTTC	CSVGQNLYGYTF
-	TRBV4-1	TRBJ1-2	-	TGCGCCAGCAGCCAAGCCTCACAGGGAGTCTACACCTTC	CASSQASQGVYTF
-	TRBV12-3/TRBV12-4	TRBJ1-2	-	TGTGCCAGCAGCGGGTGGAGGCTTGGCTACACCTTC	CASSGWRLGYTF
-	TRBV21-1	TRBJ2-1	-	TGTGCCAGCAGCAAAAATAGGCTAGCCCCGTTCCATGAGCAGTTCTTC	CASSKNRLAPFHEQFF
TRBD2	TRBV10-3	TRBJ2-3	-	TGTGCCATCAACACCCCCGGGACTAGCATAAATACGCAGTATTTT	CAINTPGTSINTQYF
TRBD2	TRBV18	TRBJ2-1	-	TGTGCCAGCTCACCCCTGACTAGCGGGGGGAGTCGCAATGAGCAGTTCTTC	CASSPLTSGGSRNEQFF
TRBD2	TRBV9	TRBJ2-3	-	TGTGCCAGCAGCGTAACGGGAGGGCCAGATACGCAGTATTTT	CASSVTGGPDTQYF
-	TRBV12-3/TRBV12-4	TRBJ2-5	few	TGTGCCAGCACCTTCGTAGAGGAAGAGACCCAGTACTTC	CASTFVEEETQYF
TRBD2	TRBV13	TRBJ2-5	-	TGTGCCAGCAGCCGAGGGACTAGCGGGAGGATCGGGGGGGAGACCCAGTACTTC	CASSRGTSGRIGGETQYF
-	TRBV4-3	TRBJ1-5	-	TGCGCCAGCAGCCAAGACATCTCGCGCGTTCAGCCCCAGCATTTT	CASSQDISRVQPQHF
TRBD2	TRBV7-2	TRBJ2-3	-	TGTGCCAGCAGCTTATCACTAGCGGGAATTGGTGGAGATACGCAGTATTTT	CASSLSLAGIGGDTQYF
TRBD2	TRBV19	TRBJ2-3	once	TGTGCCAGTAGTAGAGGACTAGCGGGGGGAATTAGCACAGATACGCAGTATTTT	CASSRGLAGGISTDTQYF
-	TRBV5-5	TRBJ1-1	-	TGTGCCAGCAGATCAGGGCCGAACACTGAAGCTTTCTTT	CASRSGPNTEAFF
-	TRBV19	TRBJ2-1	-	TGTGCCAGTAGTCCATCGGGTATTGAGCAGTTCTTC	CASSPSGIEQFF
-	TRBV5-1	TRBJ1-2	-	TGCGCCAGCAGCGGCTTACAGGGCGACAATGGCTACACCTTC	CASSGLQGDNGYTF
TRBD1	TRBV3-1/TRBV3-2	TRBJ1-2	-	TGTGCCAGCAGCCAACCGGGACAGGGGACCCTCGGCTATGGCTACACCTTC	CASSQPGQGTLGYGYTF
-	TRBV5-4	TRBJ2-3	-	TGTGCCAGCAGCTTGGTTGTCGGAGGGATAGGCACAGATACGCAGTATTTT	CASSLVVGGIGTDTQYF
-	TRBV29-1	TRBJ1-3	-	TGCAGCGTTGTCGATGGGGCGCTTGGAAACACCATATATTTT	CSVVDGALGNTIYF
-	TRBV6-5	TRBJ1-2	once	TGTGCCAGCAGTCCCCTACTTGTCCATGGCTACACCTTC	CASSPLLVHGYTF
-	TRBV28	TRBJ1-5	once	TGTGCCAGCAGTTTGGACTTCGCCCCACAGCCATCTAATCAGCCCCAGCATTTT	CASSLDFAPQPSNQPQHF
-	TRBV9	TRBJ1-1	-	TGTGCCAGCAGCGTAGACAGCGGTAACACTGAAGCTTTCTTT	CASSVDSGNTEAFF
-	TRBV24-1	TRBJ2-5	-	TGTGCCACCAGTGATTTATCCAGGGTAGGGGAAGAGACCCAGTACTTC	CATSDLSRVGEETQYF
TRBD1	TRBV24-1	TRBJ1-4	-	TGTGCCACCAGTGACCCGGGACAGGGAGTGGAAAAACTGTTTTTT	CATSDPGQGVEKLFF
TRBD1	TRBV6-6	TRBJ2-7	-	TGTGCCAGCAGTTACACCGGGACAGGGGACGAGCAGTACTTC	CASSYTGTGDEQYF
TRBD2	TRBV6-2/TRBV6-3	TRBJ2-5	-	TGTGCCAGCAGTTTTGCTCCTTTTAGCGGGAGGTTCCCTCGGGAGACCCAGTACTTC	CASSFAPFSGRFPRETQYF
-	TRBV7-2	TRBJ2-3	-	TGTGCCAGCAGCTTAGCAGGGCGGGAAGCAGATACGCAGTATTTT	CASSLAGREADTQYF
-	TRBV9	TRBJ2-3	-	TGTGCCAGCAGCGTCGGGCAGGGGACAGATACGCAGTATTTT	CASSVGQGTDTQYF
-	TRBV10-3	TRBJ1-5	-	TGTGCCATCAGTGAGTCCGGTGGGGGGGCTCAGCCCCAGCATTTT	CAISESGGGAQPQHF
TRBD1	TRBV27	TRBJ1-2	-	TGTGCCAGCCGCCTAGGGGGCGCGTATGGCTACACCTTC	CASRLGGAYGYTF
TRBD2	TRBV14	TRBJ2-1	-	TGTGCCAGCAGCCCGGGACTAGCGGGAGTTGGTGAGCAGTTCTTC	CASSPGLAGVGEQFF
TRBD1	TRBV6-2/TRBV6-3	TRBJ1-1	-	TGTGCCAGCAGCCGGGACAGGGGACTCAAAGCTTTCTTT	CASSRDRGLKAFF
TRBD1	TRBV24-1	TRBJ2-1	once	TGTGCCACCAGCCCTGGACAGGGGCATATCAATGAGCAGTTCTTC	CATSPGQGHINEQFF
TRBD1	TRBV19	TRBJ1-2	-	TGTGCCAGTAGTCCCACCCCGACAGGGAATGGCTACACCTTC	CASSPTPTGNGYTF
TRBD1	TRBV12-3/TRBV12-4	TRBJ1-4	-	TGTGCCAGCAGTGGGGACAGGGCCACACTGTTTTTT	CASSGDRATLFF
TRBD2	TRBV12-5	TRBJ2-5	-	TGTGCTAGTGGTCGGGGACTAGCGGGGGGACAAGAGACCCAGTACTTC	CASGRGLAGGQETQYF
-	TRBV6-5	TRBJ2-7	-	TGTGCCAGCAGTCATGTAGACAGTTCCTACGAGCAGTACTTC	CASSHVDSSYEQYF